The source of this TCR beta chain is a study of blood T cell repertoires in COVID-19. Clinical history as reported by participants underpinned cohort assignment. Per the original methods: Cell counts per sample came from amplifying reference gene primers. Data came from immunoSEQ multiplex PCR; TCRdb stores just in-frame clones and leaves some out. That table is the source of V, J and clone size, and D and trimming were worked out from the DNA. The sample holds around 160,000 clones, roughly 90% seen once. The germline CDR1 and CDR2 sequences are ENHRY and SYGVKD. The CDR3 has 14 residues. V was clipped by 5 bases and J by 3 bases; unmatched bases: 2.

This TCR was recovered from a woman aged 25 to 39 with acute COVID-19. The chain links TRBV10-3 to TRBJ2-3; TRBD2 agrees at 10 bases. The sample consisted of PBMCs or T cells enriched from blood (not recorded which). The CDR3 bases are TGTGCCATCAGTCCTAGCGGGAGAACAGATACGCAGTATTTT. This encodes CAISPSGRTDTQYF.